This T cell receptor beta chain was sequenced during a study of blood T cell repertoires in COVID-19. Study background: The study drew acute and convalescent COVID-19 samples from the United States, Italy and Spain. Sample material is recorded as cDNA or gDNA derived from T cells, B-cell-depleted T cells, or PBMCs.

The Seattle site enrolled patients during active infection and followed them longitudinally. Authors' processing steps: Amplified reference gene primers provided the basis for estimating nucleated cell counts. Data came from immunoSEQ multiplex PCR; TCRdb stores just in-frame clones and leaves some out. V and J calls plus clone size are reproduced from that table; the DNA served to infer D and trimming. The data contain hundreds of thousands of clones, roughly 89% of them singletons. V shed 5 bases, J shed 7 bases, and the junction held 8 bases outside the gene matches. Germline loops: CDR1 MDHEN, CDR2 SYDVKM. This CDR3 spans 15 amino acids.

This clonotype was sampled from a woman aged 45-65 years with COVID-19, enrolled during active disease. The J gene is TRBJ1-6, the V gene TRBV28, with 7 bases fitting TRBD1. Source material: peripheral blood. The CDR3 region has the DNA TGTGCCAGCAGTCCCAACAGGGGTTGGAATTCACCCCTCCACTTT. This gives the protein CASSPNRGWNSPLHF.